Listed here are 5 T cell receptor beta chains from one sample, sequenced in a study of identical twins. One entry per CDR3 protein, called by TCRdb with MiXCR from the 5' RACE reads. The sample includes approximately 230,000 distinct CDR3 sequences, about 6.7% of them seen just once. This sample was also put to use in a study of T cells expressing NK-cell markers.

The specimen was CD8+ T cells sorted from blood. The receptors here all came from a woman aged 18-29 years in good health.

This clonotype has just a few counts. The rearrangement links TRBV6-2 or TRBV6-3 to TRBJ2-5; 9 nucleotides line up with TRBD2. The V gene's germline CDR1 is MNHEY and CDR2 SVGEGT. V trimming: 7 bases; J trimming: 5 bases; junction bases outside the gene matches: 11. CDR3 length equals 15 residues. CDR3: CASNGGGVSRETQYF. Here the CDR3 DNA reads TGTGCCAGCAACGGCGGGGGGGTATCTCGGGAGACCCAGTACTTC.

The chain recombines TRBV5-6 with TRBJ1-4; D perhaps matches TRBD1 (5 bases). Trimming stripped 3 bases from V and 8 bases from J, with 20 bases between. Looked up from germline, CDR1 is SGHDT and CDR2 is YYEEEE. This CDR3 has 16 amino acids. CDR3 in amino acids: CASSSDWDLLGEKLFF. The CDR3 nucleotides are TGTGCCAGCAGCTCCGACTGGGACCTTTTAGGAGAAAAACTGTTTTTT.

The gene calls are TRBV27 and TRBJ2-7; D gene unclear. The V gene lost 2 bases and the J gene lost 3 bases, with 11 bases spanning the gap. This CDR3 has 14 amino acids. Germline lookup yields CDR1 MNHEY and CDR2 SMNVEV (reference sequence). This chain's CDR3 is CASSLRAPYYEQYF. The DNA of the CDR3 is TGTGCCAGCAGTTTAAGGGCGCCTTACTACGAGCAGTACTTC.

The chain links TRBV7-2 to TRBJ1-1; TRBD1 might be the D (5 bases). CDR3 size: 15 residues. V was shortened by 4 bases and J by 6 bases, with 18 bases between the two germline ends. Looked up from germline, CDR1 is SGHTA and CDR2 is FQGNSA. CDR3 amino acids: CASSSPGRLGPEAFF. For the CDR3, the DNA is TGTGCCAGCAGCTCTCCGGGGCGTTTGGGTCCTGAAGCTTTCTTT.

This clonotype was counted only a few times. The J gene is TRBJ2-1, the V gene TRBV9, with TRBD2 matching over 7 bases. This CDR3 contains 17 residues. Losses at the gene ends were 3 bases for V and 5 bases for J; bases not matched to a gene: 14. Germline V CDR1 and CDR2: SGDLS, YYNGEE. The CDR3 protein is CASSGRGASGPNNEQFF. CDR3 nucleotide sequence: TGTGCCAGCAGCGGGAGAGGGGCTAGCGGACCCAACAATGAGCAGTTCTTC.